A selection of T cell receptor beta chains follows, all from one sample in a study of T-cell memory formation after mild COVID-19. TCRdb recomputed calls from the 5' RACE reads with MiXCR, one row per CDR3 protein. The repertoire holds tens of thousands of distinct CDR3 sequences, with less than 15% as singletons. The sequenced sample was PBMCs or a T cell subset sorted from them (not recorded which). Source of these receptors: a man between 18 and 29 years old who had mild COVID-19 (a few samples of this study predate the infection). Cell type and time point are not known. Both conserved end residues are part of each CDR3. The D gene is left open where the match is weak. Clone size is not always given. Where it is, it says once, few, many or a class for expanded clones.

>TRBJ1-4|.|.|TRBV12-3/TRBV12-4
CASSLRRAKEKLFF
TGTGCCAGCAGTTTAAGGAGGGCGAAGGAAAAACTGTTTTTT
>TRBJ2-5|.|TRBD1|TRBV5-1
CASSLGGGAETQYF
TGCGCCAGCAGCTTGGGAGGGGGCGCGGAGACCCAGTACTTC
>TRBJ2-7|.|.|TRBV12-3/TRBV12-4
CASRIPPVAYEQYF
TGTGCCAGCAGGATCCCTCCTGTAGCCTACGAGCAGTACTTC
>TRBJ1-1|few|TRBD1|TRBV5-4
CASSLGRGQVNTEAFF
TGTGCCAGCAGCTTGGGACGGGGACAGGTGAACACTGAAGCTTTCTTT
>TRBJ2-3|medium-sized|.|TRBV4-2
CASSQEGGGLPDTQYF
TGTGCCAGCAGCCAAGAGGGCGGGGGCCTTCCAGATACGCAGTATTTT
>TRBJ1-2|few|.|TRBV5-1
CASAEREPYGYTF
TGCGCCAGCGCAGAAAGGGAGCCCTATGGCTACACCTTC
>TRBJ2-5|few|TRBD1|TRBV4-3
CASSQEGPPTGGWETQYF
TGCGCCAGCAGCCAAGAAGGGCCCCCGACAGGGGGCTGGGAGACCCAGTACTTC
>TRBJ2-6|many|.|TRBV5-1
CASSASSGANVLTF
TGCGCCAGCAGCGCCTCCTCTGGGGCCAACGTCCTGACTTTC
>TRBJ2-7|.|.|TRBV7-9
CASSFWGRDEQYF
TGTGCCAGCAGCTTCTGGGGCAGGGACGAGCAGTACTTC
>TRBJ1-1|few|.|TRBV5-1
CASSYQPTGTEAFF
TGCGCCAGCAGCTACCAGCCGACAGGCACTGAAGCTTTCTTT
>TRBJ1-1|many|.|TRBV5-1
CASSWDGRGYTEAFF
TGCGCCAGCAGCTGGGACGGACGCGGTTACACTGAAGCTTTCTTT
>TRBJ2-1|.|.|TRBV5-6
CASSRDYDNEQFF
TGTGCCAGCAGCCGCGACTATGACAATGAGCAGTTCTTC
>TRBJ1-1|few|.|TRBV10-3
CAISPGGATEAFF
TGTGCCATCAGCCCCGGGGGTGCCACTGAAGCTTTCTTT
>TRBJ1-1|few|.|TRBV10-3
CAISESEVANTEAFF
TGTGCCATCAGTGAGTCAGAGGTGGCGAACACTGAAGCTTTCTTT
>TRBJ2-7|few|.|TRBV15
CATSRTGYPYEQYF
TGTGCCACCAGCAGAACAGGTTACCCCTACGAGCAGTACTTC
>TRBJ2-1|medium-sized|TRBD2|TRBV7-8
CASSLALIAGFSYNEQFF
TGTGCCAGCAGCTTAGCGCTTATAGCGGGGTTCTCCTACAATGAGCAGTTCTTC
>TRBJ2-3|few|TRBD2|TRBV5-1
CASSQTSGGPDTQYF
TGCGCCAGCAGCCAGACTAGCGGGGGGCCAGATACGCAGTATTTT
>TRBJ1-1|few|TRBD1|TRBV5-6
CASSPGDRQNTEAFF
TGTGCCAGCAGCCCGGGGGACAGGCAGAACACTGAAGCTTTCTTT
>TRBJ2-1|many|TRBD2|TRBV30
CAWSVLGGEFHEQFF
TGTGCCTGGAGTGTACTGGGGGGGGAGTTCCATGAGCAGTTCTTC
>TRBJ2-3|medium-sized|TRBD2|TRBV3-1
CASSGFGGEGSPTDTQYF
TGTGCCAGCAGCGGGTTTGGTGGGGAGGGATCACCCACAGATACGCAGTATTTT
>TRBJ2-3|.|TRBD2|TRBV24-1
CATSDSRAGGGTDTQYF
TGTGCCACCAGTGATTCCCGGGCGGGGGGGGGCACAGATACGCAGTATTTT
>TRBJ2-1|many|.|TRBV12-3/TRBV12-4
CASSLSDAEQFF
TGTGCCAGCAGTTTATCCGACGCTGAGCAGTTCTTC
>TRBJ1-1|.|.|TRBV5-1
CASSPREGLNTEAFF
TGCGCCAGCAGCCCTAGAGAGGGTCTGAACACTGAAGCTTTCTTT
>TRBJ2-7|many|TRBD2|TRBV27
CASSFRLAGAYEQYF
TGTGCCAGCAGTTTCCGACTAGCGGGGGCCTACGAGCAGTACTTC
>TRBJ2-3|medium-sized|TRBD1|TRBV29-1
CSVETWDRGLLAQDTQYF
TGCAGCGTTGAGACTTGGGACAGGGGACTCCTAGCACAAGATACGCAGTATTTT
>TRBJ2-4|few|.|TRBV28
CASSGRTLAKNIQYF
TGTGCCAGCAGTGGACGGACGCTAGCCAAAAACATTCAGTACTTC
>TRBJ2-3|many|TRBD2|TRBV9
CASNPGTRWTDTQYF
TGTGCCAGCAACCCCGGGACTAGGTGGACAGATACGCAGTATTTT
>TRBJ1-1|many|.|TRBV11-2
CASSLVADGMNTEAFF
TGTGCCAGCAGCTTAGTGGCGGACGGCATGAACACTGAAGCTTTCTTT
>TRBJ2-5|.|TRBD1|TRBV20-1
CSASPGQGNKETQYF
TGCAGTGCTAGTCCGGGACAGGGGAATAAAGAGACCCAGTACTTC
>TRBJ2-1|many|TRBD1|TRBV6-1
CASSRRGNSLSNNEQFF
TGTGCCAGCAGCCGCAGGGGGAATTCACTCAGCAACAATGAGCAGTTCTTC
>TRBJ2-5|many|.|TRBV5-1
CASSWKETQYF
TGCGCCAGCAGCTGGAAAGAGACCCAGTACTTC
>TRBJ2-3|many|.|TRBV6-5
CASSIVQADTQYF
TGTGCCAGCAGTATTGTACAGGCAGATACGCAGTATTTT
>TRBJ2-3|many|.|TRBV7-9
CASSEGEVQYF
TGTGCCAGCAGCGAGGGGGAGGTGCAGTATTTT
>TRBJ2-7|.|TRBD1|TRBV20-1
CSARVTGTGLNEQYF
TGCAGTGCTAGAGTAACCGGGACAGGGCTGAATGAGCAGTACTTC
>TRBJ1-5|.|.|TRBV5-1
CASSPLPTGTYQPQHF
TGCGCCAGCAGCCCCCTCCCGACAGGTACTTATCAGCCCCAGCATTTT
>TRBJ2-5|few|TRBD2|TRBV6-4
CASSLTSGGKETQYF
TGTGCCAGCAGCCTAACTAGCGGGGGAAAAGAGACCCAGTACTTC
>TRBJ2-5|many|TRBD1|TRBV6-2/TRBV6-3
CASSDRVRETQYF
TGTGCCAGCAGCGACAGGGTGCGGGAGACCCAGTACTTC
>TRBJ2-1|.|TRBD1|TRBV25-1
CASSPQQGVRDEQFF
TGTGCCAGCAGTCCCCAACAGGGGGTACGGGATGAGCAGTTCTTC
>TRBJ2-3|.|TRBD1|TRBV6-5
CASSRQGAGDTQYF
TGTGCCAGCAGCAGACAGGGGGCTGGGGATACGCAGTATTTT
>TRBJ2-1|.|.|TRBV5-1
CASNHEQFF
TGCGCCAGCAACCATGAGCAGTTCTTC
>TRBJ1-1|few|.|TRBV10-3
CAISGREGNTEAFF
TGTGCCATCAGTGGAAGGGAGGGGAACACTGAAGCTTTCTTT
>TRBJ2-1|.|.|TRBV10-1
CASSESGRVVDEQFF
TGCGCCAGCAGTGAGTCCGGAAGGGTTGTCGATGAGCAGTTCTTC
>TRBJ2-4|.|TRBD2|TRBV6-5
CASSGLDNIQYF
TGTGCCAGCAGTGGACTAGATAACATTCAGTACTTC
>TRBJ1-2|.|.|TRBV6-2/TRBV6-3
CASSYTYMSGYTF
TGTGCCAGCAGTTACACCTACATGAGTGGCTACACCTTC
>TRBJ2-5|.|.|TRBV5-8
CASSLLAQHQETQYF
TGTGCCAGCAGCTTATTAGCACAGCACCAAGAGACCCAGTACTTC
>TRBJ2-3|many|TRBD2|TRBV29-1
CSVVGGGAVDTQYF
TGCAGCGTTGTGGGCGGGGGGGCAGTAGATACGCAGTATTTT
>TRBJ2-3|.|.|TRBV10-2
CASSEQDTQYF
TGCGCCAGCAGTGAGCAAGATACGCAGTATTTT
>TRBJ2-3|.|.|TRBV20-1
CSAFPGGGTDTQYF
TGCAGTGCTTTTCCGGGGGGCGGTACAGATACGCAGTATTTT
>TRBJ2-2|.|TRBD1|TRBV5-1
CASSEGTGAGELFF
TGCGCCAGCAGCGAAGGGACAGGGGCCGGGGAGCTGTTTTTT
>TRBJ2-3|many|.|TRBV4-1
CASSQVPGGAQYF
TGCGCCAGCAGCCAAGTGCCCGGTGGTGCGCAGTATTTT
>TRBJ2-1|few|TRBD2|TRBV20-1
CSANSGGAWGEQFF
TGCAGTGCTAACAGCGGGGGGGCCTGGGGTGAGCAGTTCTTC
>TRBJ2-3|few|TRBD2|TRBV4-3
CASSQHLGPAGATDTQYF
TGCGCCAGCAGCCAACATCTAGGTCCAGCGGGGGCCACAGATACGCAGTATTTT
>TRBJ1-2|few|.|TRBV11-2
CASSLAVGRGSVNYGYTF
TGTGCCAGCAGCTTAGCGGTGGGCAGAGGGAGCGTTAACTATGGCTACACCTTC
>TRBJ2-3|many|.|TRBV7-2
CASNHVGWSTDTQYF
TGTGCCAGCAATCATGTCGGGTGGAGCACAGATACGCAGTATTTT
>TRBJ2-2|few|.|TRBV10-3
CAISESGGTGELFF
TGTGCCATCAGTGAGTCGGGGGGTACCGGGGAGCTGTTTTTT
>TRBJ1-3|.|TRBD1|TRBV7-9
CASPGQRSSGNTIYF
TGTGCGTCACCGGGACAGCGAAGCTCTGGAAACACCATATATTTT
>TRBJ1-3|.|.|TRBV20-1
CSARDRNSGNTIYF
TGCAGTGCTCGGGACCGTAACTCTGGAAACACCATATATTTT
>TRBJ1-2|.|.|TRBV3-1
CASSPRTGSGYTF
TGTGCCAGCAGCCCTCGGACGGGGAGTGGCTACACCTTC
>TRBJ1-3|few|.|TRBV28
CASHGQGQLISGNTIYF
TGTGCCAGTCACGGCCAGGGGCAACTGATCTCTGGAAACACCATATATTTT
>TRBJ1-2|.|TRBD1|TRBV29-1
CSVDPGTAGYGYTF
TGCAGCGTAGATCCCGGGACAGCGGGCTATGGCTACACCTTC